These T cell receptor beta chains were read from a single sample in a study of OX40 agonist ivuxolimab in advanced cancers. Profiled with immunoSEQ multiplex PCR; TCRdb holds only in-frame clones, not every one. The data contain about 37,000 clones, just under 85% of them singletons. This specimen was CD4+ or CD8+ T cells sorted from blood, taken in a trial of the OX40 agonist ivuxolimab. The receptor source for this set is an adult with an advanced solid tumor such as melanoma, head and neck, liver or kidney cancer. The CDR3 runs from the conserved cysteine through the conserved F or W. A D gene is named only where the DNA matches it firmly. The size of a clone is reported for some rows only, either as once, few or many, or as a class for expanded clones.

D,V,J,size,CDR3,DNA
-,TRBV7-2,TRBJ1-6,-,CASSFYGGFSPLHF,TGTGCCAGCAGCTTCTACGGGGGTTTTTCACCCCTCCACTTT
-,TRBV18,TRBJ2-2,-,CASSSNGQGMTGELFF,TGTGCCAGCTCATCCAACGGGCAGGGTATGACCGGGGAGCTGTTTTTT
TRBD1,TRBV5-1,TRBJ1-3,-,CASSLGQGGNTIYF,TGCGCCAGCAGCTTGGGACAGGGCGGAAACACCATATATTTT
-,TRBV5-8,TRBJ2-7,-,CASSRGFWEESYEQYF,TGTGCCAGCAGCCGCGGCTTTTGGGAAGAGTCCTACGAGCAGTACTTC
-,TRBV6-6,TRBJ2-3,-,CASSYLRIDTQYF,TGTGCCAGCAGTTACTTAAGGATAGATACGCAGTATTTT
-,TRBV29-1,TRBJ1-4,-,CSVGGGTTNEKLFF,TGCAGCGTTGGAGGGGGGACAACTAATGAAAAACTGTTTTTT
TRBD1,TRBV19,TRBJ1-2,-,CASSRAGTGRGYTF,TGTGCCAGTAGTAGGGCCGGGACAGGTCGTGGCTACACCTTC
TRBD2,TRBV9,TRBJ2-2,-,CASSGAGANTGELFF,TGTGCCAGCAGCGGAGCGGGGGCGAACACCGGGGAGCTGTTTTTT
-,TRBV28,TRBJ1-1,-,CASSSGVNTEAFF,TGTGCCAGCAGTTCCGGGGTGAACACTGAAGCTTTCTTT
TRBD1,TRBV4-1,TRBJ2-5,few,CASSRSGTEETQYF,TGCGCCAGCAGCCGGTCGGGGACAGAAGAGACCCAGTACTTC
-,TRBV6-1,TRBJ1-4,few,CASRVSEKLFF,TGTGCCAGCAGGGTTTCTGAAAAACTGTTTTTT
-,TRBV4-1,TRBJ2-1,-,CASSRYGVRSYNEQFF,TGCGCCAGCAGCCGTTACGGGGTCCGCTCCTACAATGAGCAGTTCTTC
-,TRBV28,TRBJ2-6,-,CASRSGANVLTF,TGTGCCAGCAGGTCCGGGGCCAACGTCCTGACTTTC
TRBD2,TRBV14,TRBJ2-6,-,CASSQRIGRAEDGSGANVLTF,TGTGCCAGCAGCCAAAGGATCGGGAGGGCAGAGGATGGGTCTGGGGCCAACGTCCTGACTTTC
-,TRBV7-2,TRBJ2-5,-,CASSNSGGRETQYF,TGTGCCAGCAGCAATAGCGGAGGGAGGGAGACCCAGTACTTC
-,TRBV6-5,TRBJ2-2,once,CASSWQGSTGELFF,TGTGCCAGCAGTTGGCAGGGTAGCACCGGGGAGCTGTTTTTT
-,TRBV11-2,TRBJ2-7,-,CASSLVEARSYEQYF,TGTGCCAGCAGCTTAGTAGAAGCCCGCTCCTACGAGCAGTACTTC
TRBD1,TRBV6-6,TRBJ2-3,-,CASSFPTGNTDTQYF,TGTGCCAGCAGTTTCCCGACAGGGAACACAGATACGCAGTATTTT
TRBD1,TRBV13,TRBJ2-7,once,CASSLNDRGYEQYF,TGTGCCAGCAGCTTAAACGACAGGGGCTACGAGCAGTACTTC
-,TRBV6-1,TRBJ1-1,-,CASSEAGIDTEAFF,TGTGCCAGCAGTGAAGCAGGGATAGACACTGAAGCTTTCTTT
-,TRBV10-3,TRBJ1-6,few,CAISESASASSPLHF,TGTGCCATCAGTGAGTCAGCGTCCGCCTCTTCACCCCTCCACTTT
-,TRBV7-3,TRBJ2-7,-,CASSSQVGAEQYF,TGTGCCAGCAGCTCCCAAGTAGGGGCCGAGCAGTACTTC
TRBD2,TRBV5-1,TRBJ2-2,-,CASSLGGTSGSPGELFF,TGCGCCAGCAGCTTGGGAGGGACTAGCGGGAGCCCCGGGGAGCTGTTTTTT
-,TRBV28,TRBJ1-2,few,CASNWGSGYGYTF,TGTGCCAGCAACTGGGGATCGGGGTATGGCTACACCTTC
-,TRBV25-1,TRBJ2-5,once,CASSEGETQYF,TGTGCCAGCAGTGAGGGGGAGACCCAGTACTTC
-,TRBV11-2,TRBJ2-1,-,CASSLEPSARTNEQFF,TGTGCCAGCAGCTTAGAGCCCAGCGCTCGAACCAATGAGCAGTTCTTC
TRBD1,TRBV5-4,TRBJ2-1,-,CASSPPGQGGYNEQFF,TGTGCCAGCAGCCCTCCGGGACAGGGGGGATACAATGAGCAGTTCTTC
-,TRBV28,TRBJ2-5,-,CASRTTGRETQYF,TGTGCCAGCAGGACGACAGGGAGGGAGACCCAGTACTTC
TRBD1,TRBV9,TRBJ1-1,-,CASSNRQGGNTEAFF,TGTGCCAGCAGCAACCGACAGGGAGGGAACACTGAAGCTTTCTTT
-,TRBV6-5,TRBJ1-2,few,CASRTDPSGYGYTF,TGTGCCAGCAGAACAGACCCAAGCGGCTATGGCTACACCTTC
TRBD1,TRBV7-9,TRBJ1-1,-,CASSTRQGETEAFF,TGTGCCAGCAGCACCCGACAGGGAGAGACTGAAGCTTTCTTT
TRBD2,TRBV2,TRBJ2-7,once,CASIEGLAGPYEQYF,TGTGCCAGCATCGAGGGACTAGCGGGGCCCTACGAGCAGTACTTC
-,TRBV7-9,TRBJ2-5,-,CASSLADGTQYF,TGTGCCAGCAGCCTGGCAGACGGGACCCAGTACTTC
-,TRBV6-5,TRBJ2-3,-,CASSSGTALNTQYF,TGTGCCAGCAGTTCCGGGACGGCGTTGAATACGCAGTATTTT
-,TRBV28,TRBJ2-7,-,CASSPAGTQSSYEQYF,TGTGCCAGCAGTCCCGCCGGGACGCAGAGCTCCTACGAGCAGTACTTC
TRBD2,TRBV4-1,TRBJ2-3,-,CASSQDRPRGGGYTDTQYF,TGCGCCAGCAGCCAAGATCGGCCTCGCGGGGGGGGTTACACAGATACGCAGTATTTT
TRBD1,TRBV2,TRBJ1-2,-,CASTRGQANYGYTF,TGTGCCAGCACCCGGGGACAGGCAAACTATGGCTACACCTTC
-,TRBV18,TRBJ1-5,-,CASSLTSMEPQHF,TGTGCCAGCTCACTAACGTCGATGGAGCCCCAGCATTTT
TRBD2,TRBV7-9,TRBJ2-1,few,CASSLVSGGNNEQFF,TGTGCCAGCAGCTTAGTGAGCGGGGGAAACAATGAGCAGTTCTTC
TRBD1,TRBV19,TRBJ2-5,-,CASSSSDRGLETQYF,TGTGCCAGTAGTTCCTCGGACAGGGGGTTAGAGACCCAGTACTTC
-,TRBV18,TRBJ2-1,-,CASSRDRLNEQFF,TGTGCCAGCTCACGAGACCGACTCAATGAGCAGTTCTTC
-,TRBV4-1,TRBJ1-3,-,CASSQVFQPDTIYF,TGCGCCAGCAGCCAAGTATTCCAGCCTGACACCATATATTTT
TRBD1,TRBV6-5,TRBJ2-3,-,CASSNRGTASDTQYF,TGTGCCAGCAGTAACAGGGGGACCGCATCAGATACGCAGTATTTT
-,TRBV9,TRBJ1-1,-,CASTLTGDENTEAFF,TGTGCCAGCACCCTCACCGGGGATGAAAACACTGAAGCTTTCTTT
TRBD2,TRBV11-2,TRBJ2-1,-,CASSQKGTSGVHNEQFF,TGTGCCAGCAGCCAGAAGGGGACTAGCGGGGTCCACAATGAGCAGTTCTTC
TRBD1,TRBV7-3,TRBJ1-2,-,CASSPQGGRGLNYGYTF,TGTGCCAGCAGCCCACAAGGGGGCAGGGGCCTTAACTATGGCTACACCTTC
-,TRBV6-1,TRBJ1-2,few,CASSEVAGWSNYGYTF,TGTGCCAGCAGTGAGGTGGCAGGGTGGTCAAACTATGGCTACACCTTC
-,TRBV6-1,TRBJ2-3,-,CASSERGPSTDTQYF,TGTGCCAGCAGTGAACGGGGCCCGAGCACAGATACGCAGTATTTT
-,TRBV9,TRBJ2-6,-,CASSVLSGANVLTF,TGTGCCAGCAGCGTCCTCTCTGGGGCCAACGTCCTGACTTTC
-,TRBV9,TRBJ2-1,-,CASSSRTSTVRNEQFF,TGTGCCAGCAGCTCCAGGACTTCTACCGTTCGCAATGAGCAGTTCTTC
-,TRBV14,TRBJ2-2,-,CASSQGRRVRELFF,TGTGCCAGCAGCCAAGGAAGAAGGGTGCGGGAGCTGTTTTTT
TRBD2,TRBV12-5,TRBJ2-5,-,CASGLGGGFETQYF,TGTGCTAGTGGTTTGGGGGGGGGTTTTGAGACCCAGTACTTC
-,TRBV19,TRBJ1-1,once,CASVDPEGTEAFF,TGTGCCAGTGTTGATCCGGAGGGCACTGAAGCTTTCTTT
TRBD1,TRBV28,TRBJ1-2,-,CASSPGTANYGYTF,TGTGCCAGCAGTCCCGGGACAGCTAACTATGGCTACACCTTC